The TCR beta chain under discussion was sequenced for a study of response to subunit inactivated influenza vaccine (dated by TCRdb to 2016 to 2018). Looking at the study overall: Deep quantitative T cell receptor repertoire profiling was used in the study to track responses to a trivalent subunit inactivated influenza vaccine.

Preparation of the library involved RT-PCR. Reads for this sample came from an Illumina HiSeq 2500. The public reads were reanalyzed by TCRdb: fastp trimming at Q25, MiXCR alignment, in-frame beta chains only. Each entry is one CDR3 protein sequence, shown with its most common DNA and genes. The sample has over 450,000 distinct CDR3 sequences on record, approximately 12% of them singletons. Of the sample, less than 15% is held by the ten largest clones. This specimen's time point label, per the study, means: approximately 47 days after influenza vaccine administration. General study outcomes and caveats: It was suggested by the authors that each seasonal influenza vaccination may recruit only a limited number of new T cells.

This clonotype was seen more than once but under ten times. Its target antigen remains unknown. It has no much larger one-base neighbor in the sample; base qualities were not kept. This TCR was recovered from a man in his forties or fifties who received an inactivated influenza vaccine. Donor details come from another sample of the same person, matched by shared clones. Sequencing used PBMCs from blood, obtained 40 to 50 days after vaccination.

CDR3 reads: CASSLEGGLAGFYNEQFF. The nucleotides are TGTGCCAGCAGCTTAGAGGGTGGACTAGCGGGGTTCTACAATGAGCAGTTCTTC. The sequence joins TRBV7-3 to TRBJ2-1; 12 bases in the middle match TRBD2. Relative to germline, V is missing 2 bases and J is missing 3 bases, with 8 bases of the junction outside any gene match. The CDR3 runs 18 residues from the cysteine to the phenylalanine. Only the CDR3 DNA stays, 54 bases, in frame from base 1. Sequences SGHTA (CDR1) and FQGTGA (CDR2) are obtained from the germline V gene.